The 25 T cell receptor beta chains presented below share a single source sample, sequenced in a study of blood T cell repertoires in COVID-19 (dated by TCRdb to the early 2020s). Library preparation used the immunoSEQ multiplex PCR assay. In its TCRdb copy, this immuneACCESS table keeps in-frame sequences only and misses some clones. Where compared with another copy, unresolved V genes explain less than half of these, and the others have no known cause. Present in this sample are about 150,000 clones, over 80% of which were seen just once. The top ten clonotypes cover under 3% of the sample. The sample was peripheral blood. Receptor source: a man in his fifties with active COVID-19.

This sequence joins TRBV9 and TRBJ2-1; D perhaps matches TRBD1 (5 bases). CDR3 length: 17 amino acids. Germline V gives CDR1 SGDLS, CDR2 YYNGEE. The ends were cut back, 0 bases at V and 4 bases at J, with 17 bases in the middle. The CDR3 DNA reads TGTGCCAGCAGCGTAGCAGGACACTCCGAGCCATACAATGAGCAGTTCTTC. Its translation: CASSVAGHSEPYNEQFF. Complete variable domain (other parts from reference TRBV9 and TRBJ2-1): DSGVTQTPKHLITATGQRVTLRCSPRSGDLSVYWYQQSLDQGLQFLIQYYNGEERAKGNILERFSAQQFPDLHSELNLSSLELGDSALYFCASSVAGHSEPYNEQFFGPGTRLTVL.

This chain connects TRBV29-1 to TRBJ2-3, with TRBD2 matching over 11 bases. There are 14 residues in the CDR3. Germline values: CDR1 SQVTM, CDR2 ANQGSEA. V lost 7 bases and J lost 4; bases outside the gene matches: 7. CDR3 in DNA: TGCAGCGCCTGGGCTAGCGGGGGGCCAGATACGCAGTATTTT. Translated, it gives CSAWASGGPDTQYF.

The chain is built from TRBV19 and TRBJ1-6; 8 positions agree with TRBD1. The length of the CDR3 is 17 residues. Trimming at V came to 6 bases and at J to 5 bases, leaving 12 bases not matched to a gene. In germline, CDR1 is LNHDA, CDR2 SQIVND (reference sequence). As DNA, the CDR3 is TGTGCCAGTAGCAAGAGAGACAGGGGCGGAGATAATTCACCCCTCCACTTT. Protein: CASSKRDRGGDNSPLHF. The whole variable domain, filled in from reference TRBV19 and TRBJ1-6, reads DGGITQSPKYLFRKEGQNVTLSCEQNLNHDAMYWYRQDPGQGLRLIYYSQIVNDFQKGDIAEGYSVSREKKESFPLTVTSAQKNPTAFYLCASSKRDRGGDNSPLHFGNGTRLTVT.

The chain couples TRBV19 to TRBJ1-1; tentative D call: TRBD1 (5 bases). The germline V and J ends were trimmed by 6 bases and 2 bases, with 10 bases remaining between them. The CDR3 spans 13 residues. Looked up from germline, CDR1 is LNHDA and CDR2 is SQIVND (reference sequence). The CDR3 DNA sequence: TGTGCCAGTAGCTGGACACCCAACACTGAAGCTTTCTTT. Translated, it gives CASSWTPNTEAFF. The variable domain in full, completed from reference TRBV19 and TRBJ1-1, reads DGGITQSPKYLFRKEGQNVTLSCEQNLNHDAMYWYRQDPGQGLRLIYYSQIVNDFQKGDIAEGYSVSREKKESFPLTVTSAQKNPTAFYLCASSWTPNTEAFFGQGTRLTVV.

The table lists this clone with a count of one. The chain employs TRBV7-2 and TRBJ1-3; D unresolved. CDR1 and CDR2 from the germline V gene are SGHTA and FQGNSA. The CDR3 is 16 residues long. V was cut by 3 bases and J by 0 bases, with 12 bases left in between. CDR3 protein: CASSFSGVGSGNTIYF. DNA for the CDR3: TGTGCCAGCAGCTTTTCCGGGGTCGGCTCTGGAAACACCATATATTTT.

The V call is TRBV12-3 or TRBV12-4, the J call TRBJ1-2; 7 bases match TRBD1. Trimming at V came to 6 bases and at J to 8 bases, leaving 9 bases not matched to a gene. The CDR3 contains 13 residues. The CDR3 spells CASSPQGKGGYTF. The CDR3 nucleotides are TGTGCCAGCAGCCCACAGGGGAAAGGAGGCTACACCTTC.

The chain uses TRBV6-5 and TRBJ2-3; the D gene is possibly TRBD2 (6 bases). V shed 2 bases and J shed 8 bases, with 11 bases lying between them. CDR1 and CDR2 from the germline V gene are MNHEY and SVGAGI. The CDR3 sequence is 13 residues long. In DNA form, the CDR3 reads TGTGCCAGCAGTTACGATTTGGGAGGTACGCAGTATTTT. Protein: CASSYDLGGTQYF.

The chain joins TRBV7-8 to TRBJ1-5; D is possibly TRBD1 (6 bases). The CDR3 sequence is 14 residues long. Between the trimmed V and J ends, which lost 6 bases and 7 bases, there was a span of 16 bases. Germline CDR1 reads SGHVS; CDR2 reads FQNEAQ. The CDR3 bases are TGTGCCAGCAGTCCTGAGGCAGGGGAACAGCCCCAGCATTTT. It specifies CASSPEAGEQPQHF. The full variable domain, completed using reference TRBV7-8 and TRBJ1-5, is GAGVSQSPRYKVAKRGQDVALRCDPISGHVSLFWYQQALGQGPEFLTYFQNEAQLDKSGLPSDRFFAERPEGSVSTLKIQRTQQEDSAVYLCASSPEAGEQPQHFGDGTRLSIL.

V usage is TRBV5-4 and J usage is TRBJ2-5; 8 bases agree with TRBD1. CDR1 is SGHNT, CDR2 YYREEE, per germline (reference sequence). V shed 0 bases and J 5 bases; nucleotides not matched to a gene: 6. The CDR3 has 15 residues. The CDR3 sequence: CASSLVIRGQETQYF. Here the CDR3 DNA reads TGTGCCAGCAGCTTGGTAATCAGGGGGCAGGAGACCCAGTACTTC.

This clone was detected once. The CDR3: CASSSRQAGTDTQYF. The CDR3 DNA reads TGTGCCAGCTCGAGTCGGCAGGCAGGCACAGATACGCAGTATTTT. The gene calls are TRBV6-5 and TRBJ2-3; D ambiguous. V dropped 8 bases and J dropped 1 base, with 16 bases sitting between them. Germline lookup yields CDR1 MNHEY and CDR2 SVGAGI. This CDR3 spans 15 amino acids.

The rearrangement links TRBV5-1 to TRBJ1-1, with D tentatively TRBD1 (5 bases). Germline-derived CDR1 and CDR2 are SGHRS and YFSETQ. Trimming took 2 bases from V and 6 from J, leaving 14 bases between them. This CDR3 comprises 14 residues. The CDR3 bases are TGCGCCAGCAGCTTATCCAGGGAAGGCGCTGAAGCTTTCTTT. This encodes CASSLSREGAEAFF.

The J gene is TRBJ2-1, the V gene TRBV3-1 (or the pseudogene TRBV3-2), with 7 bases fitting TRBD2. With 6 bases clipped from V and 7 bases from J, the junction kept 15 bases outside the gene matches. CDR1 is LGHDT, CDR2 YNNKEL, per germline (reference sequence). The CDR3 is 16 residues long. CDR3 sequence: CASSRRLASSFNEQFF. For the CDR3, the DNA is TGTGCCAGCAGTAGAAGACTAGCCTCCTCTTTTAATGAGCAGTTCTTC.

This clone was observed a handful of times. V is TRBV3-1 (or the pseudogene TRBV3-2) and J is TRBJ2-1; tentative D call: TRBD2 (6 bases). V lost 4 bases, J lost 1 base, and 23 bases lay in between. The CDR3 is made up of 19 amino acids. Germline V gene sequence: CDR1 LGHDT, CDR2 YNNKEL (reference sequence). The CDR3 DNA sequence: TGTGCCAGCAGCCGAAAGACCACGGGGGTCCTGTTTTCCTACAATGAGCAGTTCTTC. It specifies CASSRKTTGVLFSYNEQFF.

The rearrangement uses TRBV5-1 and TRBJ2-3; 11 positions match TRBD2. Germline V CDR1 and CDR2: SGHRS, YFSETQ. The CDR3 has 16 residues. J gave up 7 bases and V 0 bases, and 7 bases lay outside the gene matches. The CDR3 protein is CASSLGSSGGIYTQYF. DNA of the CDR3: TGCGCCAGCAGCTTGGGGTCTAGCGGGGGGATCTATACGCAGTATTTT.

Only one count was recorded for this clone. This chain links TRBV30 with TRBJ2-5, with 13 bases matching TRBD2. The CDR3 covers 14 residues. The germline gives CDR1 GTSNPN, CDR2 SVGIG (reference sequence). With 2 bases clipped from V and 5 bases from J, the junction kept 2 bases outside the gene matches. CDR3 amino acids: CAWSKLAGGETQYF. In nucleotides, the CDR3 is TGTGCCTGGAGTAAACTAGCGGGAGGGGAGACCCAGTACTTC.

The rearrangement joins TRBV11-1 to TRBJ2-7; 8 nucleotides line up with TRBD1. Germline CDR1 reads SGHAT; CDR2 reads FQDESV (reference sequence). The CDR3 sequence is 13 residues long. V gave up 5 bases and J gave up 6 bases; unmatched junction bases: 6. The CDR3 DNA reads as TGTGCCAGCAGCCAGGACAGGGACGGCGAGCAGTACTTC. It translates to CASSQDRDGEQYF.

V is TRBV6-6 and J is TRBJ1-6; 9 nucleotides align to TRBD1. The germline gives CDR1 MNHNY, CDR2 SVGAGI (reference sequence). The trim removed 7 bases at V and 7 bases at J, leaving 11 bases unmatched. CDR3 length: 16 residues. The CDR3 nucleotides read TGTGCCAGCACCCTAACCGGGACAGGGAACAATTCACCCCTCCACTTT. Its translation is CASTLTGTGNNSPLHF.

The CDR3 loop is CASSLISGGPDEQFF. DNA for the CDR3: TGTGCCAGCAGCTTAATTAGCGGGGGGCCGGATGAGCAGTTCTTC. This rearrangement joins TRBV2 to TRBJ2-1; TRBD2 aligns across 10 bases. CDR1 and CDR2 from the germline V gene are SNHLY and FYNNEI. This CDR3 contains 15 residues. The junction had 10 bases not matched to a gene; V was cut back by 6 bases and J by 8 bases.

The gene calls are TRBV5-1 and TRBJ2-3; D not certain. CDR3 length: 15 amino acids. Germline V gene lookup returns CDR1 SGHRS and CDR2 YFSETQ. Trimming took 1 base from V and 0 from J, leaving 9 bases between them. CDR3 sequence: CASSLRLLSTDTQYF. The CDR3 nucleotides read TGCGCCAGCAGCTTGAGACTTCTTAGCACAGATACGCAGTATTTT.

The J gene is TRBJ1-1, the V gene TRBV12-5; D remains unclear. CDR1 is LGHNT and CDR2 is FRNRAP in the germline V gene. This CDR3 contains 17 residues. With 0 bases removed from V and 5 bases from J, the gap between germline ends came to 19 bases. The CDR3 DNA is TGTGCTAGTGGTTTGGTACGGGGAGGCCTCGAGCGGACTGAAGCTTTCTTT. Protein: CASGLVRGGLERTEAFF.

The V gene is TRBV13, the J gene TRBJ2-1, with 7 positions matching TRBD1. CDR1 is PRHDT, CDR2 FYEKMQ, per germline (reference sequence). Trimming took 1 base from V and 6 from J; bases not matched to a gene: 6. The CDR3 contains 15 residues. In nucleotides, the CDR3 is TGTGCCAGCAGCTTAGAATGGACAGGTTCCAATGAGCAGTTCTTC. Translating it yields CASSLEWTGSNEQFF.

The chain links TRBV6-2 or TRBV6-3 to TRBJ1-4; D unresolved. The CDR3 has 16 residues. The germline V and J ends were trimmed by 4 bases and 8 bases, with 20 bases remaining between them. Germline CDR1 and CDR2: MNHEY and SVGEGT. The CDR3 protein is CASSSGSNFWREKLFF. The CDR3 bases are TGTGCCAGCAGTTCCGGGTCTAATTTTTGGCGAGAAAAACTGTTTTTT.

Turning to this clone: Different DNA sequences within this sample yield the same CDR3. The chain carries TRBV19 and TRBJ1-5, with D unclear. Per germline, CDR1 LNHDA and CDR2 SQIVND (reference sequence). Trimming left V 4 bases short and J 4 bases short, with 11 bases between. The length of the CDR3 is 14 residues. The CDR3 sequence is CASSRDRGNQPQHF. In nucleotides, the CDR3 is TGTGCCAGTAGTAGGGATCGAGGGAATCAGCCCCAGCATTTT. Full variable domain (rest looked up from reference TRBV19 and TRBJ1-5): DGGITQSPKYLFRKEGQNVTLSCEQNLNHDAMYWYRQDPGQGLRLIYYSQIVNDFQKGDIAEGYSVSREKKESFPLTVTSAQKNPTAFYLCASSRDRGNQPQHFGDGTRLSIL.

The CDR3 DNA follows: TGTGCCAGTAGTATAGTAAAATTACAGGGCGAAACAGATACGCAGTATTTT. Translating gives CASSIVKLQGETDTQYF. The V and J genes are TRBV19 and TRBJ2-3; TRBD1 might be the D (6 bases). This CDR3 region has 17 residues. Trimming stripped 1 base from V and 3 bases from J, with 17 bases between. CDR1 and CDR2 (germline): LNHDA, SQIVND (reference sequence).

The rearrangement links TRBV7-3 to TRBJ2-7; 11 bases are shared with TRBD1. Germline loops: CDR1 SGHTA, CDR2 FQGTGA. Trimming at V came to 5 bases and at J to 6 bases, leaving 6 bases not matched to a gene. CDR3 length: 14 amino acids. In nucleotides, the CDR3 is TGTGCCAGCAGCGACTCCGGGACAGGGGGCGAGCAGTACTTC. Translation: CASSDSGTGGEQYF.